These T cell receptor beta chains were read from a single sample in a study of OX40 agonist ivuxolimab in advanced cancers. Clones were sequenced by immunoSEQ multiplex PCR, and TCRdb holds only the in-frame ones, with some missing. The table lists around 35,000 clones, approximately 72% of them singletons. The sample was CD4+ or CD8+ T cells sorted from blood, taken in a trial of the OX40 agonist ivuxolimab. The receptor set was obtained from an adult with an advanced solid tumor such as melanoma, head and neck, liver or kidney cancer. Both conserved end residues are part of each CDR3. D genes are given only for firm matches.

j_gene: TRBJ2-6
d_gene: .
v_gene: TRBV5-1
CDR3nt: TGCGCCAGCAGCTTGGCCGGGGGCGCTGGGGCCAACGTCCTGACTTTC
CDR3aa: CASSLAGGAGANVLTF

j_gene: TRBJ1-6
d_gene: .
v_gene: TRBV18
CDR3nt: TGTGCCAGCTCGAGACAGGATAATTCACCCCTCCACTTT
CDR3aa: CASSRQDNSPLHF

j_gene: TRBJ2-7
d_gene: TRBD1
v_gene: TRBV5-6
CDR3nt: TGCGCCAGCAGCCAAGGGACAGACGGGATCTACGAGCAGTACTTC
CDR3aa: CASSQGTDGIYEQYF

j_gene: TRBJ2-5
d_gene: .
v_gene: TRBV14
CDR3nt: TGTGCCAGCAGCCTACGACAGAGTTGGAAGACCCAGTACTTC
CDR3aa: CASSLRQSWKTQYF

j_gene: TRBJ1-1
d_gene: TRBD1
v_gene: TRBV28
CDR3nt: TGTGCCAGCAGTCGAACACAGGGACAGAGGAACACTGAAGCTTTCTTT
CDR3aa: CASSRTQGQRNTEAFF

j_gene: TRBJ2-1
d_gene: .
v_gene: TRBV9
CDR3nt: TGTGCCAGCAGCGTAGCTCCCCCCCCGGACAATGAGCAGTTCTTC
CDR3aa: CASSVAPPPDNEQFF

j_gene: TRBJ2-7
d_gene: .
v_gene: TRBV6-5
CDR3nt: TGTGCCAGCAGTTACGGTGATACCTACGAGCAGTACTTC
CDR3aa: CASSYGDTYEQYF

j_gene: TRBJ2-7
d_gene: TRBD2
v_gene: TRBV7-3
CDR3nt: TGTGCCAGCAGCTTATCGGGGGGGCCCTCCTACGAGCAGTACTTC
CDR3aa: CASSLSGGPSYEQYF

j_gene: TRBJ2-3
d_gene: TRBD2
v_gene: TRBV5-1
CDR3nt: TGCGCCAGCAGCTTGTTGCTAGCGGGCCCCACAGATACGCAGTATTTT
CDR3aa: CASSLLLAGPTDTQYF

j_gene: TRBJ2-5
d_gene: .
v_gene: TRBV30
CDR3nt: TGTGCCTGGAGTCCCCTGGGGTTACAAGAGACCCAGTACTTC
CDR3aa: CAWSPLGLQETQYF